The text below deals with one T cell receptor (beta chain). Authors' analysis steps: Reference gene primer amplification yielded estimated nucleated cell counts. Profiled with immunoSEQ multiplex PCR; TCRdb holds only in-frame clones, not every one. Clonal size and the V and J genes are those of that table, whereas D and trimming came from the DNA. The data contain 90,000 or so clones, 90% of them singletons. The V gene's germline CDR1 is SNHLY and CDR2 FYNNEI. The CDR3 spans 15 residues. V gave up 3 bases and J gave up 7 bases; unmatched junction bases: 9. The data derive from a study of blood T cell repertoires in COVID-19. Seattle patient enrollment occurred during active infection, with longitudinal follow-up thereafter.

The rearrangement links TRBV2 to TRBJ2-1; 7 bases agree with TRBD2. Sequenced: peripheral blood. The sequence came from a man aged 18 to 29 with COVID-19, enrolled during active disease. The CDR3 DNA follows: TGTGCCAGCAGTGATGGTACGGGAGGAGTAAATGAGCAGTTCTTC. Translated: CASSDGTGGVNEQFF.